The sequence of this TCR beta chain was determined in a study of shared clonotypes between healthy human individuals. Naive CD4+ cells were CD45RA-selected; the remaining cells were memory. Unmatched junction bases numbered 10, after V lost 9 bases and J lost 6 bases. Germline V lookup: CDR1 ENHRY, CDR2 SYGVKD. CDR3 length: 13 residues. Assay: immunoSEQ multiplex PCR; the TCRdb copy retains only in-frame clones and omits some. The table lists 2 million to 2.5 million clones, around 90% of them singletons, with roughly 0.34% in the top ten. Sequenced sample: naive CD4+ T cells from PBMCs. Sample subset: CD45RA+ positively selected. The sequence came from a man aged 18 to 35 in good health. Some clones in this sample may be carry-over from other donors' samples. V and J are TRBV10-3 and TRBJ2-7, with 8 bases aligning to TRBD2. DNA for the CDR3: TGTGCCATACGGGAGGGGCCCGGCGGCGAGCAGTACTTC. This codes for CAIREGPGGEQYF.